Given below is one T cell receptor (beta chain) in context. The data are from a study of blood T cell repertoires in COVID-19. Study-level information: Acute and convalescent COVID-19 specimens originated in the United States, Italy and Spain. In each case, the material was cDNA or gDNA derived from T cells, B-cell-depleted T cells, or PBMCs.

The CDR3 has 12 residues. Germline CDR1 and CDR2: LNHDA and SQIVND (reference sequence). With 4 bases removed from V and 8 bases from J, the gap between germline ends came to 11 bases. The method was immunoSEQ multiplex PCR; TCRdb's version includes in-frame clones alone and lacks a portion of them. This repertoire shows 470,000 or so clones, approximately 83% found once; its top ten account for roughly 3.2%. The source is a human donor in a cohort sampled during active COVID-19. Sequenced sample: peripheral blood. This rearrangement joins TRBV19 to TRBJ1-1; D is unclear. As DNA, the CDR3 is TGTGCCAGTAGTACATTTCACGGGGAAGCTTTCTTT. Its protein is CASSTFHGEAFF.